This T cell receptor beta chain emerged from a study of identical twins. V lost 6 bases and J 0 bases, leaving 12 bases between the germline ends. Germline V gene lookup returns CDR1 MNHEY and CDR2 SMNVEV (reference sequence). This CDR3 spans 15 amino acids. As concerns this clonotype: The antigen is unknown.

TCRdb fed the 5' RACE reads into MiXCR, producing one record per CDR3 protein. The sample gives some 190,000 distinct CDR3 sequences, less than 20% of which show up once; 40% to 45% is in the top ten. Study-wide findings and caveats: Fewer insertions characterized abundant cord blood beta clonotypes, whereas memory repertoires showed none. Invariant MAIT and iNKT cells could partly confound zero-insertion analyses.

These data were also filed under a second study, of T cells expressing NK-cell markers. That publication notes: Within the sequenced cohort of eight donors, seven exhibited HCMV seropositivity and one was seronegative. The same clonotypes also predominated in the CD3+CD56-NKG2C+ fraction of several donors.

The source material was CD8+ T cells sorted from blood. This TCR was recovered from a woman between 18 and 30 years old in good health. The rearrangement links TRBV27 to TRBJ1-5; tentatively, D is TRBD1 (5 bases). CDR3 region: CASRPTAYSNQPQHF. CDR3 nucleotides: TGTGCCAGCAGGCCGACAGCGTATAGCAATCAGCCCCAGCATTTT.